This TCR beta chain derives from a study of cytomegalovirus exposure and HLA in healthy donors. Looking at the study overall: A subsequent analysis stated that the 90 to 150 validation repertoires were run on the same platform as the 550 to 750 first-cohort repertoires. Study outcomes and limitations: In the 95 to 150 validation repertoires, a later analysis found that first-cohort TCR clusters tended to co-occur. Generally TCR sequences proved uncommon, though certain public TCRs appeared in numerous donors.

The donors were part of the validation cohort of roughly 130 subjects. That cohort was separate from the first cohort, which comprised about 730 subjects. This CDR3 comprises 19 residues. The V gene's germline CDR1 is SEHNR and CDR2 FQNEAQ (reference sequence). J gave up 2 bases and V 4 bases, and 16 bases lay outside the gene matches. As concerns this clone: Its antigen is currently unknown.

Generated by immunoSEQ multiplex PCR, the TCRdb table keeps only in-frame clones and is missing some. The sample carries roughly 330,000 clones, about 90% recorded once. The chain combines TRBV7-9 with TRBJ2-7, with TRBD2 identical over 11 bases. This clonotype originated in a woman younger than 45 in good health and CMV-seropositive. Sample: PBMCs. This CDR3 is CASSSKVSGRALSTYEQYF. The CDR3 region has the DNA TGTGCCAGCAGCTCAAAAGTTAGCGGGAGGGCCTTATCTACCTACGAGCAGTACTTC.